This is a list of T cell receptor beta chains from one sample in a study of CD8+ T cells in alopecia areata. TCRdb keeps only in-frame clones here, not all; method: immunoSEQ multiplex PCR. The sample carries about 6,400 clones, under 70% recorded once. The material sequenced was skin, taken at week 4, from a patient treated with tofacitinib. Receptors originate from a human donor with alopecia areata. Each CDR3 is given with its conserved first and last residue. D genes are given only for firm matches. Size tells how often a clone was seen (once, few, many) or the class of an expanded clone, and some rows leave it out.

D | J | V | size | CDR3 | DNA
. | TRBJ2-1 | TRBV9 | . | CASSGWGSTYNEQFF | TGTGCCAGCAGCGGGTGGGGCTCAACCTACAATGAGCAGTTCTTC
. | TRBJ2-5 | TRBV2 | . | CASRVETQYF | TGTGCCAGCAGAGTGGAGACCCAGTACTTC
. | TRBJ1-3 | TRBV4-3 | . | CASSQLDLIVSGNTIYF | TGCGCCAGCAGCCAACTAGACCTCATTGTCTCTGGAAACACCATATATTTT
TRBD2 | TRBJ2-6 | TRBV30 | few | CAWRTSGPSSGANVLTF | TGTGCCTGGAGGACTAGCGGGCCGAGCTCTGGGGCCAACGTCCTGACTTTC
TRBD1 | TRBJ1-2 | TRBV29-1 | . | CSAAGTGDQWVYGYTF | TGCAGCGCAGCCGGGACAGGGGATCAATGGGTCTATGGCTACACCTTC
TRBD2 | TRBJ2-1 | TRBV7-9 | . | CASSSTQLAAFGEQFF | TGTGCCAGCAGCTCCACCCAGCTAGCGGCCTTTGGGGAGCAGTTCTTC
. | TRBJ2-6 | TRBV5-5 | . | CASTPPTFRSSGANVLTF | TGTGCCAGCACCCCTCCCACCTTCAGGAGCTCTGGGGCCAACGTCCTGACTTTC
TRBD1 | TRBJ1-4 | TRBV4-2 | . | CASSPKGQGGQNEKLFF | TGTGCCAGCAGCCCGAAGGGACAGGGGGGTCAGAATGAAAAACTGTTTTTT
TRBD1 | TRBJ2-7 | TRBV5-4 | . | CASSLQGHSYEQYF | TGTGCCAGCAGCTTACAGGGGCACTCCTACGAGCAGTACTTC
. | TRBJ1-1 | TRBV6-5 | . | CASSYPGRPEHTEAFF | TGTGCCAGCAGTTACCCGGGACGCCCGGAACACACTGAAGCTTTCTTT
. | TRBJ1-1 | TRBV28 | large | CASSFGATEAFF | TGTGCCAGCAGCTTTGGGGCCACTGAAGCTTTCTTT
. | TRBJ2-7 | TRBV9 | . | CASSVGGTPYEQYF | TGTGCCAGCAGCGTAGGGGGGACCCCCTACGAGCAGTACTTC
. | TRBJ1-1 | TRBV6-1 | . | CASSATPGVFAEAFF | TGTGCCAGCAGTGCGACGCCGGGGGTATTCGCTGAAGCTTTCTTT
TRBD2 | TRBJ2-1 | TRBV5-1 | . | CASSLTGLATYNEQFF | TGCGCCAGCAGCTTAACGGGACTAGCGACCTACAATGAGCAGTTCTTC
. | TRBJ2-1 | TRBV5-1 | few | CASSLAVLGQGSGNEQFF | TGCGCCAGCAGCTTGGCCGTTCTGGGGCAGGGATCGGGCAATGAGCAGTTCTTC
TRBD2 | TRBJ2-1 | TRBV7-9 | . | CASSLDGTSGSYNEQFF | TGTGCCAGCAGCTTGGACGGGACTAGCGGTTCCTACAATGAGCAGTTCTTC
TRBD1 | TRBJ1-3 | TRBV5-1 | . | CASSLYQGDGNTIYF | TGCGCCAGCAGCTTGTATCAGGGGGATGGAAACACCATATATTTT
. | TRBJ2-2 | TRBV29-1 | few | CSVEGSFTGELFF | TGCAGCGTTGAAGGGTCATTCACCGGGGAGCTGTTTTTT
. | TRBJ1-2 | TRBV5-6 | few | CASRAFGRTYGYTF | TGTGCCAGCAGAGCTTTTGGTCGGACCTATGGCTACACCTTC
TRBD1 | TRBJ1-1 | TRBV29-1 | . | CSVEVLKGADCTEAFF | TGCAGCGTTGAAGTCTTAAAGGGGGCAGATTGCACTGAAGCTTTCTTT
. | TRBJ2-3 | TRBV7-9 | . | CASSSLPTPGETDTQYF | TGTGCCAGCAGCTCGTTACCGACCCCTGGGGAGACAGATACGCAGTATTTT
. | TRBJ1-2 | TRBV7-9 | . | CASSLGDAVRHGYTF | TGTGCCAGCAGCTTAGGGGACGCCGTACGACATGGCTACACCTTC
TRBD1 | TRBJ2-2 | TRBV5-1 | . | CASSFQPGQTLNTGELFF | TGCGCCAGCAGCTTTCAACCGGGACAGACCTTGAACACCGGGGAGCTGTTTTTT
TRBD1 | TRBJ1-5 | TRBV27 | . | CASSQSPGQGNQPQHF | TGTGCCAGCAGCCAAAGTCCGGGACAGGGCAATCAGCCCCAGCATTTT
. | TRBJ2-3 | TRBV28 | few | CASSPADTQYF | TGTGCCAGCAGCCCGGCGGATACGCAGTATTTT
. | TRBJ2-7 | TRBV7-9 | . | CASSFGQPSYEQYF | TGTGCCAGCAGCTTTGGCCAGCCCTCCTACGAGCAGTACTTC
. | TRBJ2-3 | TRBV7-9 | . | CASLPPGLGGEDTQYF | TGTGCCAGCCTACCCCCGGGTTTGGGGGGAGAAGATACGCAGTATTTT
. | TRBJ2-3 | TRBV6-5 | . | CASMGDTQYF | TGTGCCAGCATGGGGGATACGCAGTATTTT
. | TRBJ1-1 | TRBV30 | . | CAWKPLAGGGTEAFF | TGTGCCTGGAAACCCCTGGCGGGGGGCGGAACTGAAGCTTTCTTT
. | TRBJ2-7 | TRBV7-9 | . | CASSLGDFSYEQYF | TGTGCCAGCAGCTTAGGGGACTTTTCCTACGAGCAGTACTTC
TRBD2 | TRBJ2-7 | TRBV6-6 | . | CASSYSRAGGPYEQYF | TGTGCCAGCAGTTACTCGAGGGCGGGAGGCCCATACGAGCAGTACTTC
. | TRBJ1-2 | TRBV5-4 | . | CASSLRRATNYGYTF | TGTGCCAGCAGCTTGCGCAGGGCCACTAACTATGGCTACACCTTC
TRBD2 | TRBJ2-1 | TRBV30 | few | CASAAGGFLNEQFF | TGTGCCTCGGCAGCGGGAGGGTTCCTTAATGAGCAGTTCTTC
. | TRBJ1-4 | TRBV6-1 | . | CASSVGVTTNEKLFF | TGTGCCAGCAGTGTGGGGGTAACCACTAATGAAAAACTGTTTTTT
TRBD1 | TRBJ1-1 | TRBV9 | . | CASSALQGYNTEAFF | TGTGCCAGCAGCGCCTTACAGGGGTATAACACTGAAGCTTTCTTT
TRBD2 | TRBJ2-7 | TRBV7-8 | . | CASSYGLAGSYEQYF | TGTGCCAGCAGCTACGGACTAGCGGGATCCTACGAGCAGTACTTC
. | TRBJ1-1 | TRBV29-1 | . | CSVGGPSGVTEAFF | TGCAGCGTTGGTGGACCCTCTGGGGTCACTGAAGCTTTCTTT
. | TRBJ1-1 | TRBV27 | . | CASSGRQLEAFF | TGTGCCAGCAGCGGAAGACAGCTTGAAGCTTTCTTT